These T cell receptor beta chains were read from a single sample in a study of siplizumab effects on memory and regulatory T cells. The protocol was immunoSEQ multiplex PCR, while the TCRdb copy is restricted to in-frame clones and leaves out a portion. The table includes 100,000 or so clones, about 90% detected once. Sequencing was done on a sample of CD4+ T cells sorted from blood. These TCRs come from a human donor in good health. Some clones in this sample may be carry-over from other donors' samples. The CDR3 runs from the conserved cysteine through the conserved F or W. Fields, in order: J gene, D gene, clone size, CDR3 length, V gene, CDR3 DNA, CDR3 protein. D genes are given only for firm matches. Rows give clone size only sometimes, using once, few, many, or a class for an expanded clone.

j_call: TRBJ2-1; d_call: NA; clone_size: NA; cdr3_length: 14; v_call: TRBV11-3; cdr3_nt: TGTGCCAGCAGCCGAATCAGTGATAAAAATGAGCAGTTCTTC; cdr3_aa: CASSRISDKNEQFF
j_call: TRBJ2-4; d_call: NA; clone_size: NA; cdr3_length: 18; v_call: TRBV5-1; cdr3_nt: TGCGCCAGCAGCTTGGATACTCCTTTGCGGGTAGCCAAAAACATTCAGTACTTC; cdr3_aa: CASSLDTPLRVAKNIQYF
j_call: TRBJ2-2; d_call: TRBD2; clone_size: few; cdr3_length: 16; v_call: TRBV6-5; cdr3_nt: TGTGCCAGCAGTTCCCGACTAGCGGGAGGTTCCGGGGAGCTGTTTTTT; cdr3_aa: CASSSRLAGGSGELFF
j_call: TRBJ2-1; d_call: TRBD2; clone_size: few; cdr3_length: 15; v_call: TRBV5-6; cdr3_nt: TGTGCCAGCAGCGAAACTAGCGGGAGAGGGAATGAGCAGTTCTTC; cdr3_aa: CASSETSGRGNEQFF
j_call: TRBJ2-1; d_call: TRBD2; clone_size: NA; cdr3_length: 18; v_call: TRBV5-8; cdr3_nt: TGTGCCAGCAGCCAGGGACTAGCGGGAGGGTTAGTTGAAAATGAGCAGTTCTTC; cdr3_aa: CASSQGLAGGLVENEQFF
j_call: TRBJ2-1; d_call: NA; clone_size: NA; cdr3_length: 15; v_call: TRBV29-1; cdr3_nt: TGCAGCGTTGAAAAAGTTCAGACATTTTACAATGAGCAGTTCTTC; cdr3_aa: CSVEKVQTFYNEQFF
j_call: TRBJ2-3; d_call: TRBD1; clone_size: NA; cdr3_length: 13; v_call: TRBV11-1; cdr3_nt: TGTGCCAGCAGCGGAACAGGGGGAGATACGCAGTATTTT; cdr3_aa: CASSGTGGDTQYF
j_call: TRBJ1-2; d_call: TRBD1; clone_size: NA; cdr3_length: 15; v_call: TRBV4-1; cdr3_nt: TGCGCCAGCAGCCAAGGGGACAGGGTAATTGAGGGCTACACCTTT; cdr3_aa: CASSQGDRVIEGYTF
j_call: TRBJ2-5; d_call: TRBD1; clone_size: few; cdr3_length: 16; v_call: TRBV19; cdr3_nt: TGTGCCAGTAGCATCCTTTTGACAGGGTCTAAAGAGACCCAGTACTTC; cdr3_aa: CASSILLTGSKETQYF
j_call: TRBJ1-2; d_call: TRBD1; clone_size: NA; cdr3_length: 16; v_call: TRBV5-5; cdr3_nt: TGTGCCAGCAGCTGGGGGACAGGGAGTCCCCACAGGGGCTACACCTTC; cdr3_aa: CASSWGTGSPHRGYTF
j_call: TRBJ2-3; d_call: TRBD1; clone_size: NA; cdr3_length: 13; v_call: TRBV18; cdr3_nt: TGTGCCAGCTCACGGACAGGGCAAGATACGCAGTATTTT; cdr3_aa: CASSRTGQDTQYF
j_call: TRBJ2-1; d_call: NA; clone_size: NA; cdr3_length: 19; v_call: TRBV9; cdr3_nt: TGTGCCAGCAGCGTAGGGGCCCTCATTGGGGTAAAGGGAGCCAATGAGCAGTTCTTC; cdr3_aa: CASSVGALIGVKGANEQFF
j_call: TRBJ2-5; d_call: NA; clone_size: NA; cdr3_length: 11; v_call: TRBV15; cdr3_nt: TGTGCCACCAGCAGACAAGAGACCCAGTACTTC; cdr3_aa: CATSRQETQYF
j_call: TRBJ2-1; d_call: TRBD2; clone_size: NA; cdr3_length: 18; v_call: TRBV14; cdr3_nt: TGTGCCAGCAGCCAAGGTCTAGCGGGAGGTCCGGCCTACAATGAGCAGTTCTTC; cdr3_aa: CASSQGLAGGPAYNEQFF
j_call: TRBJ2-3; d_call: NA; clone_size: NA; cdr3_length: 15; v_call: TRBV4-1; cdr3_nt: TGCGCCAGCAGCCAAGCAACCAGTTACACAGATACGCAGTATTTT; cdr3_aa: CASSQATSYTDTQYF
j_call: TRBJ2-2; d_call: NA; clone_size: NA; cdr3_length: 15; v_call: TRBV7-2; cdr3_nt: TGTGCCAGCAGCCTTTCGGGGCGGGACACCGGGGAGCTGTTTTTT; cdr3_aa: CASSLSGRDTGELFF
j_call: TRBJ2-1; d_call: TRBD2; clone_size: once; cdr3_length: 13; v_call: TRBV19; cdr3_nt: TGTGCCAGTAGTGGGAAGACTAGCGGTGAGCAGTTCTTC; cdr3_aa: CASSGKTSGEQFF
j_call: TRBJ2-2; d_call: NA; clone_size: NA; cdr3_length: 15; v_call: TRBV4-1; cdr3_nt: TGCGCCAGCAGCCCCGGGTGGGGGAACACCGGGGAGCTGTTTTTT; cdr3_aa: CASSPGWGNTGELFF
j_call: TRBJ2-3; d_call: TRBD2; clone_size: NA; cdr3_length: 18; v_call: TRBV7-6; cdr3_nt: TGTGCCAGCAGCTCCTCTAGCGGGAGGGCCCTCGTCCCAGATACGCAGTATTTT; cdr3_aa: CASSSSSGRALVPDTQYF
j_call: TRBJ1-2; d_call: NA; clone_size: NA; cdr3_length: 15; v_call: TRBV5-1; cdr3_nt: TGCGCCAGCAGCAAGACAGCCGACCATGTAAATGGCTACACCTTC; cdr3_aa: CASSKTADHVNGYTF
j_call: TRBJ2-5; d_call: NA; clone_size: NA; cdr3_length: 11; v_call: TRBV18; cdr3_nt: TGTGCCAGCTCACCTGAGGAGACCCAGTACTTC; cdr3_aa: CASSPEETQYF
j_call: TRBJ1-4; d_call: NA; clone_size: NA; cdr3_length: 15; v_call: TRBV15; cdr3_nt: TGTGCCACCAGCAGCCGGGTTGGCGTGGGGGAAAAACTGTTTTTT; cdr3_aa: CATSSRVGVGEKLFF
j_call: TRBJ1-1; d_call: NA; clone_size: NA; cdr3_length: 14; v_call: TRBV25-1; cdr3_nt: TGTGCCAGCAGTGAAACGAGTGGTACCCGTGGAGCTTTCTTT; cdr3_aa: CASSETSGTRGAFF
j_call: TRBJ2-2; d_call: TRBD2; clone_size: NA; cdr3_length: 17; v_call: TRBV4-1; cdr3_nt: TGCGCCAGCAGCCACCCATTAGCGGGAGCGAACACCGGGGAGCTGTTTTTT; cdr3_aa: CASSHPLAGANTGELFF
j_call: TRBJ2-6; d_call: NA; clone_size: NA; cdr3_length: 15; v_call: TRBV29-1; cdr3_nt: TGCAGCGTTACTAACTCCGTATATGGGGCCAACGTCCTGACTTTC; cdr3_aa: CSVTNSVYGANVLTF
j_call: TRBJ2-4; d_call: NA; clone_size: NA; cdr3_length: 19; v_call: TRBV15; cdr3_nt: TGTGCCACCAGCAACGAAGGGACTGGCCGAGGGGCCGCCAAAAACATTCAGTACTTC; cdr3_aa: CATSNEGTGRGAAKNIQYF
j_call: TRBJ2-5; d_call: NA; clone_size: NA; cdr3_length: 13; v_call: TRBV7-3; cdr3_nt: TGTGCCAGCAGCTTAAATAACGAGAGGACCCAGTACTTC; cdr3_aa: CASSLNNERTQYF
j_call: TRBJ1-2; d_call: TRBD1; clone_size: NA; cdr3_length: 14; v_call: TRBV7-3; cdr3_nt: TGTGCCAGCAGCTTATCGACAGGGGCGGAGGGCTACACCTTC; cdr3_aa: CASSLSTGAEGYTF
j_call: TRBJ2-1; d_call: TRBD2; clone_size: NA; cdr3_length: 14; v_call: TRBV19; cdr3_nt: TGTGCCAGCAGGACTAGCCGTAGGAACAATGAGCAGTTCTTC; cdr3_aa: CASRTSRRNNEQFF
j_call: TRBJ2-5; d_call: NA; clone_size: NA; cdr3_length: 14; v_call: TRBV28; cdr3_nt: TGTGCCAGCGGACCCGGATCCGTGAGGGAGACCCAGTACTTC; cdr3_aa: CASGPGSVRETQYF
j_call: TRBJ1-2; d_call: TRBD1; clone_size: once; cdr3_length: 15; v_call: TRBV27; cdr3_nt: TGTGCCAGCAGTTTAGGGACAGGGGGATTCTATGGCTACACCTTC; cdr3_aa: CASSLGTGGFYGYTF
j_call: TRBJ2-3; d_call: TRBD1; clone_size: NA; cdr3_length: 16; v_call: TRBV4-1; cdr3_nt: TGCGCCAGCAGCCAAGAGGGACAGGGACTCACAGATACGCAGTATTTT; cdr3_aa: CASSQEGQGLTDTQYF
j_call: TRBJ2-2; d_call: NA; clone_size: NA; cdr3_length: 14; v_call: TRBV5-1; cdr3_nt: TGCGCCAGCAGCTTGGAGGCGAACACCGGGGAGCTGTTTTTT; cdr3_aa: CASSLEANTGELFF
j_call: TRBJ2-5; d_call: NA; clone_size: NA; cdr3_length: 15; v_call: TRBV18; cdr3_nt: TGTGCCAGCTCACCAAGAGGGACGGTCCAAGAGACCCAGTACTTC; cdr3_aa: CASSPRGTVQETQYF
j_call: TRBJ2-1; d_call: NA; clone_size: NA; cdr3_length: 15; v_call: TRBV10-3; cdr3_nt: TGTGCCATCAGTCCCATAGGGGGCGAGCGGGCGGAGCAGTTCTTC; cdr3_aa: CAISPIGGERAEQFF
j_call: TRBJ1-2; d_call: TRBD1; clone_size: NA; cdr3_length: 16; v_call: TRBV25-1; cdr3_nt: TGTGCCAGCAGTGAATCGGGACAGGCGACTAACTATGGCTACACCTTC; cdr3_aa: CASSESGQATNYGYTF
j_call: TRBJ2-7; d_call: NA; clone_size: NA; cdr3_length: 14; v_call: TRBV14; cdr3_nt: TGTGCCAGCAGCCAAGATTGGGCAGCCTACGAGCAGTACTTC; cdr3_aa: CASSQDWAAYEQYF
j_call: TRBJ2-2; d_call: TRBD2; clone_size: NA; cdr3_length: 16; v_call: TRBV9; cdr3_nt: TGTGCCAGCAGCCCACGGACTAGCGGTCAGACCGGGGAGCTGTTTTTT; cdr3_aa: CASSPRTSGQTGELFF
j_call: TRBJ2-5; d_call: TRBD2; clone_size: NA; cdr3_length: 14; v_call: TRBV5-5; cdr3_nt: TGTGCCAGCAGCTTACGAGCTAGCGGTGAGACCCAGTACTTC; cdr3_aa: CASSLRASGETQYF
j_call: TRBJ2-7; d_call: TRBD2; clone_size: once; cdr3_length: 16; v_call: TRBV4-1; cdr3_nt: TGCGCCAGCAGCCAAGAGTTTAGCGGGAGTTCCTACGAGCAGTACTTC; cdr3_aa: CASSQEFSGSSYEQYF
j_call: TRBJ1-4; d_call: TRBD1; clone_size: NA; cdr3_length: 15; v_call: TRBV19; cdr3_nt: TGTGCCAGTAAGGGGGCCTGGGCAACTAATGAAAAACTGTTTTTT; cdr3_aa: CASKGAWATNEKLFF
j_call: TRBJ2-1; d_call: TRBD2; clone_size: NA; cdr3_length: 18; v_call: TRBV7-9; cdr3_nt: TGTGCCAGCAGCCCGCCCCCGGGACTAGCGGGTTTTTACAATGAGCAGTTCTTC; cdr3_aa: CASSPPPGLAGFYNEQFF
j_call: TRBJ2-7; d_call: TRBD1; clone_size: NA; cdr3_length: 14; v_call: TRBV9; cdr3_nt: TGTGCCAGCAGCCCTCGGGACAGACCCTACGAGCAGTACTTC; cdr3_aa: CASSPRDRPYEQYF
j_call: TRBJ2-1; d_call: TRBD2; clone_size: NA; cdr3_length: 15; v_call: TRBV11-2; cdr3_nt: TGTGCCAGCACCACACTAGCGGGAGCTTACAATGAGCAGTTCTTC; cdr3_aa: CASTTLAGAYNEQFF
j_call: TRBJ2-5; d_call: NA; clone_size: NA; cdr3_length: 14; v_call: TRBV19; cdr3_nt: TGTGCCAGTAGTATGGAAGCAATCCAAGAGACCCAGTACTTC; cdr3_aa: CASSMEAIQETQYF
j_call: TRBJ2-7; d_call: TRBD2; clone_size: NA; cdr3_length: 16; v_call: TRBV5-4; cdr3_nt: TGTGCCAGCAGCTTGGCCACGGGAGGGCTAGCCTACGAGCAGTACTTC; cdr3_aa: CASSLATGGLAYEQYF
j_call: TRBJ1-3; d_call: NA; clone_size: NA; cdr3_length: 15; v_call: TRBV4-2; cdr3_nt: TGTGCCAGCAGCCAAGATGGCAACTCTGGAAACACCATATATTTT; cdr3_aa: CASSQDGNSGNTIYF
j_call: TRBJ2-3; d_call: NA; clone_size: NA; cdr3_length: 15; v_call: TRBV5-5; cdr3_nt: TGTGCCAGCAGCTTCCGGACAGCCCTCACAGATACGCAGTATTTT; cdr3_aa: CASSFRTALTDTQYF
j_call: TRBJ2-1; d_call: TRBD2; clone_size: NA; cdr3_length: 14; v_call: TRBV11-2; cdr3_nt: TGTGCCAGCAGCTTAGATCCGCGGGAGAGTGAGCAGTTCTTC; cdr3_aa: CASSLDPRESEQFF
j_call: TRBJ2-5; d_call: NA; clone_size: NA; cdr3_length: 13; v_call: TRBV5-1; cdr3_nt: TGCGCCAGCAGCACCAGGGGAGGAGAGACCCAGTACTTC; cdr3_aa: CASSTRGGETQYF
j_call: TRBJ1-5; d_call: TRBD1; clone_size: NA; cdr3_length: 15; v_call: TRBV28; cdr3_nt: TGTGCCAGCAGAGAGCCGGGACAGGGGTATCGGCCCCAGCATTTT; cdr3_aa: CASREPGQGYRPQHF